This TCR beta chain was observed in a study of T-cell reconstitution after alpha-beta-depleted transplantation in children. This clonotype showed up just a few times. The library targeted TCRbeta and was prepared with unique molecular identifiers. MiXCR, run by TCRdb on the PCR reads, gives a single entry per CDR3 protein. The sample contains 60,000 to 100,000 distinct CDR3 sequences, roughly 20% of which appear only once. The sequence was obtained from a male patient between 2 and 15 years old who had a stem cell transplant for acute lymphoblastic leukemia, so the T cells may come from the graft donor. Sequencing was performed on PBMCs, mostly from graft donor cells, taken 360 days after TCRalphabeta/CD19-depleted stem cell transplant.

The CDR3 sequence: CATSVGDVLETQYF. The CDR3 DNA reads TGTGCCACCAGTGTCGGGGACGTTCTCGAGACCCAGTACTTC. This rearrangement joins TRBV24-1 to TRBJ2-5, with D perhaps matching TRBD1 or TRBD2 (5 bases each). Looked up from germline, CDR1 is KGHDR and CDR2 is SFDVKD. This CDR3 has 14 residues. V gave up 5 bases and J gave up 5 bases, with 14 bases separating them.